Listed below are T cell receptor beta chains from one sample, sequenced in a study of monozygotic twins with inflammatory bowel disease. Using the 5' RACE reads, TCRdb records one entry per CDR3 protein without DNA. This table lists some 440,000 distinct CDR3 sequences. Material: blood. Every receptor here comes from a human donor with ulcerative colitis or Crohn's disease, or a healthy co-twin of an affected twin (not recorded which). CDR3s include the opening cysteine and the closing phenylalanine or tryptophan.

V,J,CDR3
TRBV29-1,TRBJ2-3,CSVETLPLLSTDTQYF
TRBV18,TRBJ2-1,CASSPDLLTPYEQFF
TRBV2,TRBJ1-1,CASENTGEGVNTEAFF
TRBV4-1,TRBJ2-3,CASSQRAGLEDTQYF
TRBV29-1,TRBJ2-3,CSVPSGGGDTQYF
TRBV6-6,TRBJ1-5,CASSYSSGGDQHF
TRBV20-1,TRBJ2-1,CSASEPTGLSYNEQFF
TRBV7-3,TRBJ2-2,CASSLSSGAAGELFF
TRBV7-6,TRBJ2-7,CASSLAVGQKKFSYEQYF
TRBV4-1,TRBJ1-1,CASSQDGGETTEAFF
TRBV30,TRBJ2-5,CAWSEVLETQYF
TRBV3-1,TRBJ2-1,CASRRSDREQFF
TRBV12-5,TRBJ2-5,CASGAVETQYF
TRBV6-2/TRBV6-3,TRBJ2-1,CASNPRGRANEQFF
TRBV30,TRBJ2-7,CAWSGKGQGKYEQYF
TRBV20-1,TRBJ2-2,CSAPSRGSTGELFF
TRBV28,TRBJ2-1,CASSFFQARGGYEQFF
TRBV20-1,TRBJ1-2,CSTRVRDRDVYGYTF
TRBV7-8,TRBJ2-3,CASSTGSGAGDTQYF
TRBV4-2,TRBJ2-2,CASSQDGTRVTGELFF
TRBV6-1,TRBJ1-2,CASKLTFTNYGYTF
TRBV20-1,TRBJ2-3,CSACENTDTQYF
TRBV27,TRBJ1-5,CASSLGTDGANQPQHF
TRBV20-1,TRBJ1-3,CSASSASGNTIYF
TRBV6-6,TRBJ2-5,CASTRGEETQYF
TRBV18,TRBJ2-7,CASSPGSRDNEQYF
TRBV5-1,TRBJ2-1,CASSLEGRVAYNEQFF
TRBV29-1,TRBJ2-5,CSVQTTAETQYF
TRBV20-1,TRBJ2-5,CSAIRSGGVQETQYF
TRBV24-1,TRBJ2-1,CATSPRAAHRGQFF